A few counts support the clone carrying this T cell receptor (beta chain). The sample originates from a study of blood T cell repertoires in COVID-19. About the research overall: Acute-phase and convalescent COVID-19 samples originated in the United States, Italy and Spain.

Sequencing was performed with immunoSEQ multiplex PCR; in TCRdb, only in-frame clones are kept and a portion is missing. The profile shows hundreds of thousands of clones, roughly 89% of them singletons. Germline CDR1 LGHNT, CDR2 FRNRAP. The V end lost 2 bases, the J end lost 1 base, and 6 bases lay between the germline ends. This CDR3 has 14 residues. The clonotype was recovered from a man aged 25-45 years who had been exposed to COVID-19. The sample taken for sequencing was PBMCs or T cells enriched from blood (not recorded which). This chain links TRBV12-5 with TRBJ1-3; D is uncertain. Here the CDR3 reads CASGLIGSGNTIYF. CDR3 DNA: TGTGCTAGTGGTTTGATCGGGTCTGGAAACACCATATATTTT.